The 9 T cell receptor beta chains reported below all come from one sample, sequenced in a study of CD8+CD57+ T cells in acquired aplastic anemia. Investigators profiled TCR beta VDJ and CDR3 from genomic DNA template. TCRdb processed the reads anew with MiXCR; each CDR3 protein has one entry. The repertoire holds under 250,000 distinct CDR3 sequences, with roughly half as singletons. Flow cytometry had shown expanded CD8+CD57+ cells in the patients chosen for sequencing. The specimen sequenced was sorted CD4+, CD8+, or CD8+CD57+ T cells (not recorded which) from PBMCs. The receptor source for this set is a human donor with aplastic anemia.

The chain employs TRBV7-2 and TRBJ2-3, with D perhaps TRBD2 (6 bases). CDR3 length equals 14 residues. The germline V gene has CDR1 SGHTA and CDR2 FQGNSA. V was shortened by 6 bases and J by 2 bases, with 12 bases between the two germline ends. CDR3 DNA: TGTGCCAGCAGTCAGGGACTGCCCACAGATACGCAGTATTTT. It specifies CASSQGLPTDTQYF.

This clonotype was detected many times. The chain couples TRBV20-1 to TRBJ1-1; D not certain. This CDR3 is 12 amino acids long. Trimming shortened V by 0 bases and J by 5 bases, and 7 bases separated the two germline ends. Germline V lookup: CDR1 DFQATT, CDR2 SNEGSKA (reference sequence). CDR3 coding DNA: TGCAGTGCTAGAGAAAGGGATACTGAAGCTTTCTTT. Protein sequence: CSARERDTEAFF.

V and J are TRBV2 and TRBJ2-5, with 7 bases fitting TRBD2. The CDR3 length is 12 residues. The V and J ends lost 10 bases and 4 bases, in that order; junction bases with no gene match: 6. Germline lookup yields CDR1 SNHLY and CDR2 FYNNEI. The CDR3 DNA is TGTGCCATCTACGGGAGGTTAGAGACCCAGTACTTC. Its translation: CAIYGRLETQYF.

In this sample, this clonotype turned up many times. The chain employs TRBV4-1 and TRBJ1-2; TRBD1 might be the D (5 bases). CDR1 and CDR2 from the germline V gene are MGHRA and YSYEKL. The length of the CDR3 is 15 residues. Trimming shortened V by 3 bases and J by 1 base, and 12 bases separated the two germline ends. CDR3 in DNA: TGCGCCAGCAGCCACTTGGGGGAGATTAACTATGGCTACACCTTC. Residues: CASSHLGEINYGYTF.

This clonotype was detected many times. The V gene is TRBV6-2 or TRBV6-3, the J gene TRBJ1-2, with unresolved D. V dropped 0 bases and J dropped 7 bases, with 3 bases sitting between them. The CDR3 runs 11 residues. Germline CDR1 is MNHEY and CDR2 is SVGEGT. The CDR3 loop reads CASSYSRGYTF. The CDR3 region has the DNA TGTGCCAGCAGTTACTCGCGTGGCTACACCTTC.

This clonotype was picked up a small number of times. The chain carries TRBV6-2 or TRBV6-3 and TRBJ1-2; 7 bases line up with TRBD1. V shed 5 bases and J 1 base; nucleotides not matched to a gene: 7. CDR3 length: 15 residues. The germline gives CDR1 MNHEY, CDR2 SVGEGT. CDR3 in DNA: TGTGCCAGCAGTAGCCCGGGACAGTATAACTATGGCTACACCTTC. Its protein is CASSSPGQYNYGYTF.

This clonotype was counted a few times. The gene calls are TRBV9 and TRBJ1-2; D gene unclear. The CDR3 is made up of 14 amino acids. V lost 4 bases, J lost 6 bases, and 16 bases lay in between. Germline V gene data show CDR1 as SGDLS and CDR2 as YYNGEE. The CDR3 DNA reads as TGTGCCAGCAGCTCCCAGGAGGGCCCCGATGGCTACACCTTC. As protein: CASSSQEGPDGYTF. Looking up the rest from reference TRBV9 and TRBJ1-2 gives the full variable domain: DSGVTQTPKHLITATGQRVTLRCSPRSGDLSVYWYQQSLDQGLQFLIQYYNGEERAKGNILERFSAQQFPDLHSELNLSSLELGDSALYFCASSSQEGPDGYTFGSGTRLTVV.

The gene calls are TRBV29-1 and TRBJ2-3, with 9 bases that match TRBD2. Per germline, CDR1 SQVTM and CDR2 ANQGSEA. This CDR3 has 15 residues. V lost 6 bases to trimming and J lost 11 bases; unmatched junction nucleotides: 18. This CDR3 reads CSVGSAGGSYNEQYF. DNA for the CDR3: TGCAGCGTAGGCTCGGCGGGGGGGTCCTACAATGAGCAGTATTTT.

This clonotype was seen repeatedly, ten times or more. J is TRBJ2-3 and V is TRBV2; maybe TRBD1 (5 bases). The germline gives CDR1 SNHLY, CDR2 FYNNEI. V lost 4 bases, J lost 0 bases, and 8 bases lay in between. The CDR3 length is 14 residues. This chain's CDR3 is CASSAPGSTDTQYF. The CDR3 DNA is TGTGCCAGCAGTGCCCCAGGGAGCACAGATACGCAGTATTTT.